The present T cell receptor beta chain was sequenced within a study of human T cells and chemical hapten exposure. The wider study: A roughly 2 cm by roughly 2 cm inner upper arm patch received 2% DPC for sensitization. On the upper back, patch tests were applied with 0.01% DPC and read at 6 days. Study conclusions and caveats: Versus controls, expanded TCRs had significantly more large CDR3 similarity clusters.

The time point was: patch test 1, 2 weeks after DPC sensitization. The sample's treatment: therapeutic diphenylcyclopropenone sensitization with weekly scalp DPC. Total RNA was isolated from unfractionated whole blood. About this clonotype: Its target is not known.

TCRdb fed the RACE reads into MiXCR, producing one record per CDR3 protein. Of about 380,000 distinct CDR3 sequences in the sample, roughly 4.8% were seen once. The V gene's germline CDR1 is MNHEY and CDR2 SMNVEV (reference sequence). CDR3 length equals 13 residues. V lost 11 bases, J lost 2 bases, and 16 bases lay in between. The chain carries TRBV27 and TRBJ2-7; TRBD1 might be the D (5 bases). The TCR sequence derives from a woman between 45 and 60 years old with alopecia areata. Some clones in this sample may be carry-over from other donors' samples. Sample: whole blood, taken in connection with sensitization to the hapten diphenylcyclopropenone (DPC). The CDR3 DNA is TGTGCCTCCTCGGCCAGGGAAGCCTACGAGCAGTACTTC. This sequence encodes CASSAREAYEQYF.